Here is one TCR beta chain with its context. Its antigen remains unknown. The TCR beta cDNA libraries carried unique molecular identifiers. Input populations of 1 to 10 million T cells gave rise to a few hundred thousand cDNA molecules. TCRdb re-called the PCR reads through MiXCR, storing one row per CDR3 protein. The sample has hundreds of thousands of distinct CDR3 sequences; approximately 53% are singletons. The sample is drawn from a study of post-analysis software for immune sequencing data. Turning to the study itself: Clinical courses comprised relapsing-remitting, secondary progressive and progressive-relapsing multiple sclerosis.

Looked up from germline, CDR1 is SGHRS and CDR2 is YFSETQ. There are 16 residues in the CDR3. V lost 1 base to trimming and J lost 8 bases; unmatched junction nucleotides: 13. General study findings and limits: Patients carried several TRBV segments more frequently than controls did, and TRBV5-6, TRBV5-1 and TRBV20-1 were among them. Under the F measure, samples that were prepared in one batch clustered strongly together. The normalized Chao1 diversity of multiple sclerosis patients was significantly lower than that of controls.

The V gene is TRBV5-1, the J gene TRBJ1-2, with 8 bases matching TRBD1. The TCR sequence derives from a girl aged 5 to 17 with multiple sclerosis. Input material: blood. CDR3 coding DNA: TGCGCCAGCAGCTTGATCGGACAGGGCCTTTCCAGCGGCTACACCTTC. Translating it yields CASSLIGQGLSSGYTF.